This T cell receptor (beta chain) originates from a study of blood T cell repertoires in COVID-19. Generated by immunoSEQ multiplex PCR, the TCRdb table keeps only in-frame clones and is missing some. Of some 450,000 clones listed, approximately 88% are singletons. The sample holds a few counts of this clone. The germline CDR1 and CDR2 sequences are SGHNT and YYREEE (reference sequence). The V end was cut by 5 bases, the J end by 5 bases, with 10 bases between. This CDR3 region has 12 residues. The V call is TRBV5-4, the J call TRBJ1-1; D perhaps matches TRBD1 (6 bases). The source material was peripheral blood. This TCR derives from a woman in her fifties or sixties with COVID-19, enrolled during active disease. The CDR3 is CASRFDRTEAFF. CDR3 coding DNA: TGTGCCAGCAGGTTCGACAGGACTGAAGCTTTCTTT.